Listed below are T cell receptor beta chains from one sample, sequenced in a study of technical replicates of blood from several donors. Method: immunoSEQ multiplex PCR; TCRdb's copy keeps in-frame clones and lacks some. In the table there are more than 65,000 clones, over 75% of which are singletons. Sample: PBMCs. These TCRs come from a human donor in good health. Some clones in this sample may be carry-over from other donors' samples. Both conserved end residues are part of each CDR3. The D gene is left open where the match is weak. A row's size may be missing; if present it is once, few, many or a size class.

clone size: -
J gene: TRBJ1-1
V gene: TRBV19
D gene: -
CDR3 DNA: TGTGCCAGTAGTACCTTTCACGGGAGCACTGAAGCTTTCTTT
CDR3 protein: CASSTFHGSTEAFF

clone size: -
J gene: TRBJ1-2
V gene: TRBV6-5
D gene: TRBD1
CDR3 DNA: TGTGCCAGCACCTCCTACAGGGGGCGGATTTATGGCTACACCTTC
CDR3 protein: CASTSYRGRIYGYTF

clone size: -
J gene: TRBJ2-1
V gene: TRBV7-9
D gene: TRBD2
CDR3 DNA: TGTGCCAGCAGCTTAACAGCGGGAGCTGGGAATGAGCAGTTCTTC
CDR3 protein: CASSLTAGAGNEQFF

clone size: -
J gene: TRBJ1-1
V gene: TRBV6-1
D gene: TRBD1
CDR3 DNA: TGTGCCAGCAGTGAAAACAGGGGGCTAGGGACTGAAGCTTTCTTT
CDR3 protein: CASSENRGLGTEAFF

clone size: -
J gene: TRBJ2-2
V gene: TRBV7-3
D gene: TRBD2
CDR3 DNA: TGTGCCAGCAGCTTAATTGGGACTAGCGGGACGAACACCGGGGAGCTGTTTTTT
CDR3 protein: CASSLIGTSGTNTGELFF

clone size: -
J gene: TRBJ1-1
V gene: TRBV5-1
D gene: TRBD1
CDR3 DNA: TGCGCCAGCAGCCCCAAGGACAGGGGCACTGAAGCTTTCTTT
CDR3 protein: CASSPKDRGTEAFF

clone size: -
J gene: TRBJ2-7
V gene: TRBV6-6
D gene: TRBD1
CDR3 DNA: TGTGCCAGCACCAGGGCAGGGGGCTCCGAGCAGTACTTC
CDR3 protein: CASTRAGGSEQYF

clone size: -
J gene: TRBJ1-2
V gene: TRBV5-6
D gene: TRBD1
CDR3 DNA: TGTGCCAGCAGCGCGGACAGGGGTAACTATGGCTACACCTTC
CDR3 protein: CASSADRGNYGYTF

clone size: -
J gene: TRBJ1-2
V gene: TRBV6-1
D gene: -
CDR3 DNA: TGTGCCAGCGAGGAGGGGCGGAACTATGGCTACACCTTC
CDR3 protein: CASEEGRNYGYTF

clone size: -
J gene: TRBJ2-2
V gene: TRBV7-2
D gene: -
CDR3 DNA: TGTGCCAGCAGCCCTCAAGTTGGGGGAGGCGCCGGGGAGCTGTTTTTT
CDR3 protein: CASSPQVGGGAGELFF

clone size: -
J gene: TRBJ2-1
V gene: TRBV29-1
D gene: -
CDR3 DNA: TGCAGCGTTGATGGGGGGGGGCCGCCTGAGCAGTTCTTC
CDR3 protein: CSVDGGGPPEQFF

clone size: -
J gene: TRBJ1-3
V gene: TRBV5-1
D gene: -
CDR3 DNA: TGCGCCAGCAGCGCTTCAGAAAATGGAAACACCATATATTTT
CDR3 protein: CASSASENGNTIYF

clone size: -
J gene: TRBJ1-1
V gene: TRBV5-6
D gene: -
CDR3 DNA: TGTGCCAGCAGCTTTTACCAACCGGGACACAACACTGAAGCTTTCTTT
CDR3 protein: CASSFYQPGHNTEAFF

clone size: -
J gene: TRBJ1-2
V gene: TRBV12-5
D gene: -
CDR3 DNA: TGTGCCAGCGGGGGGATCGTCAGCGCCTTC
CDR3 protein: CASGGIVSAF

clone size: -
J gene: TRBJ2-7
V gene: TRBV7-2
D gene: -
CDR3 DNA: TGTGCCAGCAGCGTACAGGGAAGACACGAGCAGTACTTC
CDR3 protein: CASSVQGRHEQYF

clone size: few
J gene: TRBJ2-7
V gene: TRBV27
D gene: -
CDR3 DNA: TGTGCCAGCAGTCCGATTACCCTCTCGGATAAAGGGGCCTACGAGCAGTACTTC
CDR3 protein: CASSPITLSDKGAYEQYF

clone size: -
J gene: TRBJ2-3
V gene: TRBV7-2
D gene: TRBD2
CDR3 DNA: TGTGCCAGCAGCACCGGACTAGCGGGGGCGGGGGGTACGCAGTATTTT
CDR3 protein: CASSTGLAGAGGTQYF

clone size: -
J gene: TRBJ1-1
V gene: TRBV29-1
D gene: -
CDR3 DNA: TGCAGCGTTGACGGGAACACTGAAGCTTTCTTT
CDR3 protein: CSVDGNTEAFF

clone size: -
J gene: TRBJ2-3
V gene: TRBV5-1
D gene: -
CDR3 DNA: TGCGCCAGCAGGACCGGGAATACCGGAGATACGCAGTATTTT
CDR3 protein: CASRTGNTGDTQYF

clone size: -
J gene: TRBJ2-7
V gene: TRBV11-3
D gene: TRBD2
CDR3 DNA: TGTGCCAGCAGCCGGGGGGGAGACGAGCAGTACTTC
CDR3 protein: CASSRGGDEQYF

clone size: -
J gene: TRBJ1-5
V gene: TRBV18
D gene: -
CDR3 DNA: TGTGCCAGCTCAACGAGGCCACAGGGAACAAACCAGCCCCAGCATTTT
CDR3 protein: CASSTRPQGTNQPQHF

clone size: -
J gene: TRBJ2-1
V gene: TRBV7-7
D gene: TRBD2
CDR3 DNA: TGTGCCAGCAGCTTAGACCGCGGGAGGGGCGGCCGCTCCTACAATGAGCAGTTCTTC
CDR3 protein: CASSLDRGRGGRSYNEQFF

clone size: -
J gene: TRBJ2-3
V gene: TRBV10-3
D gene: TRBD2
CDR3 DNA: TGTGCCATCACGGCTAGCGGGGGGGCCGCAGATACGCAGTATTTT
CDR3 protein: CAITASGGAADTQYF

clone size: -
J gene: TRBJ2-5
V gene: TRBV5-4
D gene: -
CDR3 DNA: TGTGCCAGCAGCCCGAAGGGGTCAATCGAGACCCAGTACTTC
CDR3 protein: CASSPKGSIETQYF

clone size: few
J gene: TRBJ1-6
V gene: TRBV10-3
D gene: TRBD1
CDR3 DNA: TGTGCCATCCGGGCGCAGGGGGCTCAAAATTCACCCCTCCACTTT
CDR3 protein: CAIRAQGAQNSPLHF

clone size: -
J gene: TRBJ1-5
V gene: TRBV5-8
D gene: TRBD1
CDR3 DNA: TGTGCCAGCAGCCTAACAGGGGGCGGCAATCAGCCCCAGCATTTT
CDR3 protein: CASSLTGGGNQPQHF

clone size: -
J gene: TRBJ2-7
V gene: TRBV7-2
D gene: TRBD2
CDR3 DNA: TGTGCCAGCAGCGAAAGACTAGCGGCCTACGAGCAGTACTTC
CDR3 protein: CASSERLAAYEQYF

clone size: -
J gene: TRBJ2-7
V gene: TRBV5-1
D gene: -
CDR3 DNA: TGCGCCAGCAGCTTGGGGTGGACAGCTTGGGACGAGCAGTACTTC
CDR3 protein: CASSLGWTAWDEQYF

clone size: -
J gene: TRBJ2-6
V gene: TRBV5-6
D gene: TRBD1
CDR3 DNA: TGTGCCAGCAGCCCCACAGGGGGTCGGGGGGCCAACGTCCTGACTTTC
CDR3 protein: CASSPTGGRGANVLTF

clone size: -
J gene: TRBJ1-1
V gene: TRBV20-1
D gene: -
CDR3 DNA: TGCAGCGCTTTAGTGAACACTGAAGCTTTCTTT
CDR3 protein: CSALVNTEAFF

clone size: -
J gene: TRBJ1-6
V gene: TRBV6-1
D gene: TRBD1
CDR3 DNA: TGTGCCAGCAGTGAAACAGGGGGAAGTCGATCACCCCTCCACTTT
CDR3 protein: CASSETGGSRSPLHF

clone size: -
J gene: TRBJ1-5
V gene: TRBV28
D gene: -
CDR3 DNA: TGTGCCAGCAGTTTACGGGTCAGCAATCAGCCCCAGCATTTT
CDR3 protein: CASSLRVSNQPQHF

clone size: -
J gene: TRBJ1-1
V gene: TRBV18
D gene: TRBD1
CDR3 DNA: TGTGCCAGCTCCCTTGACAGGGACGCTGAAGCTTTCTTT
CDR3 protein: CASSLDRDAEAFF

clone size: once
J gene: TRBJ2-2
V gene: TRBV29-1
D gene: TRBD1
CDR3 DNA: TGCAGCGTTGGGACAGGGTGGGCCGGGGAGCTGTTTTTT
CDR3 protein: CSVGTGWAGELFF

clone size: -
J gene: TRBJ2-1
V gene: TRBV11-2
D gene: -
CDR3 DNA: TGTGCCAGCAGCTTCGGGACTTACTCCTACAATGAGCAGTTCTTC
CDR3 protein: CASSFGTYSYNEQFF

clone size: -
J gene: TRBJ1-1
V gene: TRBV14
D gene: TRBD1
CDR3 DNA: TGTGCCAGCAGCCACTTCGACAGGGGGTCGACCACTGAAGCTTTCTTT
CDR3 protein: CASSHFDRGSTTEAFF

clone size: -
J gene: TRBJ2-5
V gene: TRBV29-1
D gene: -
CDR3 DNA: TGCAGCGTTGAAGTAGGCGGGGACCAAGAGACCCAGTACTTC
CDR3 protein: CSVEVGGDQETQYF

clone size: once
J gene: TRBJ2-1
V gene: TRBV21-1
D gene: -
CDR3 DNA: TGTGCCAGCAGCCAACGAGTGCACGGGACACAGAACAATGAGCAGTTCTTC
CDR3 protein: CASSQRVHGTQNNEQFF

clone size: -
J gene: TRBJ2-1
V gene: TRBV11-3
D gene: TRBD1
CDR3 DNA: TGTGCCAGCAGCTTCAGGACAGGCCGAAGCTCCTACAATGAGCAGTTCTTC
CDR3 protein: CASSFRTGRSSYNEQFF

clone size: -
J gene: TRBJ1-1
V gene: TRBV2
D gene: -
CDR3 DNA: TGTGCCAGCAGTAGGGAGGGTGTCACTGAAGCTTTCTTT
CDR3 protein: CASSREGVTEAFF

clone size: -
J gene: TRBJ2-1
V gene: TRBV7-3
D gene: TRBD1
CDR3 DNA: TGTGCCAGCAGCTCGAGTTCGGGACAGGGGGCGGTTGAGCAGTTCTTC
CDR3 protein: CASSSSSGQGAVEQFF

clone size: -
J gene: TRBJ1-2
V gene: TRBV5-3
D gene: TRBD1
CDR3 DNA: TGTGCCAGAAGCTACGGGACAGGGGTGGGCTATGGCTACACCTTC
CDR3 protein: CARSYGTGVGYGYTF